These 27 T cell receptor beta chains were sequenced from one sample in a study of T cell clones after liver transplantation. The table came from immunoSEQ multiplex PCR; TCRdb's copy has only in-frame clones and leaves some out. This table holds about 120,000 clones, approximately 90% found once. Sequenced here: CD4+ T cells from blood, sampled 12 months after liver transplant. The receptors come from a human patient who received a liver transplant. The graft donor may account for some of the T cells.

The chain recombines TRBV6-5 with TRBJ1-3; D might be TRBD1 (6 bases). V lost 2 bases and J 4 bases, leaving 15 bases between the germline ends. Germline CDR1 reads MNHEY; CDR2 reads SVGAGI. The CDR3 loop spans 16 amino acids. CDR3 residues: CASSYQTGASGNTIYF. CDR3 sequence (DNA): TGTGCCAGCAGTTACCAGACGGGGGCATCGGGAAACACCATATATTTT.

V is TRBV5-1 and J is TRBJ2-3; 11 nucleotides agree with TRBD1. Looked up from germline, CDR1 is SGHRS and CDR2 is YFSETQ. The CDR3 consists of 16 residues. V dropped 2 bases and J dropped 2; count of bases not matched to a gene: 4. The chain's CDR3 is CASSFGQGAFTDTQYF. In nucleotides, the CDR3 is TGCGCCAGCAGCTTTGGACAGGGGGCCTTCACAGATACGCAGTATTTT. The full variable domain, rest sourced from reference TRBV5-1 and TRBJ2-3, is KAGVTQTPRYLIKTRGQQVTLSCSPISGHRSVSWYQQTPGQGLQFLFEYFSETQRNKGNFPGRFSGRQFSNSRSEMNVSTLELGDSALYLCASSFGQGAFTDTQYFGPGTRLTVL.

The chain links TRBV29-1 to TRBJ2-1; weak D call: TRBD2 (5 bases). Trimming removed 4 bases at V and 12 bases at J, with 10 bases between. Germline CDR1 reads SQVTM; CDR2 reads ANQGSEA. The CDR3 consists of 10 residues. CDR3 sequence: CSVVRGRQFF. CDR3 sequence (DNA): TGCAGCGTTGTGAGAGGGAGGCAGTTCTTC.

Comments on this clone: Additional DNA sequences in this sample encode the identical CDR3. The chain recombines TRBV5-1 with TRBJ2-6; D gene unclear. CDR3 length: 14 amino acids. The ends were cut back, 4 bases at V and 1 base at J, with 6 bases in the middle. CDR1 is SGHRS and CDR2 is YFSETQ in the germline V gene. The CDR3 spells CASSDSSGANVLTF. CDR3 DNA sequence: TGCGCCAGCAGCGATAGTTCTGGGGCCAACGTCCTGACTTTC.

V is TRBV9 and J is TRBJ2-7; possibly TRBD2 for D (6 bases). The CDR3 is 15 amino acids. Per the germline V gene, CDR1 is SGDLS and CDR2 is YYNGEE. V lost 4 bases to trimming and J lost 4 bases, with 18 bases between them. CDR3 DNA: TGTGCCAGCAGCCAGCGGGCAGGGTCCCCTTACGAGCAGTACTTC. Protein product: CASSQRAGSPYEQYF.

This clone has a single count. This chain's CDR3 is CASSPLGRETQYF. CDR3 DNA: TGTGCCAGCTCACCACTTGGGAGGGAGACCCAGTACTTC. The genes are TRBV18 and TRBJ2-5, with D possibly being TRBD2 (6 bases). Germline V gene lookup returns CDR1 KGHSH and CDR2 LQKENI. Between the trimmed V and J ends, which lost 1 base and 5 bases, there was a span of 8 bases. The CDR3 spans 13 residues.

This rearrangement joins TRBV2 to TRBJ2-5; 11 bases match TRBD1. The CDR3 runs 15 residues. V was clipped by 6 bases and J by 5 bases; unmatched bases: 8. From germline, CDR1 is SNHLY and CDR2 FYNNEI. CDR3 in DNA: TGTGCCAGCAGAAGGACAGGGGGCGAGGGGGAGACCCAGTACTTC. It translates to CASRRTGGEGETQYF.

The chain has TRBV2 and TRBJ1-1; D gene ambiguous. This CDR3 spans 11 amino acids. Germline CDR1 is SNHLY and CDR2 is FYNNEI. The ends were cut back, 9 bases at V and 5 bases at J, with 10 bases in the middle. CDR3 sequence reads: CARQPGTEAFF. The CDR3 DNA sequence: TGTGCCAGACAGCCGGGGACTGAAGCTTTCTTT.

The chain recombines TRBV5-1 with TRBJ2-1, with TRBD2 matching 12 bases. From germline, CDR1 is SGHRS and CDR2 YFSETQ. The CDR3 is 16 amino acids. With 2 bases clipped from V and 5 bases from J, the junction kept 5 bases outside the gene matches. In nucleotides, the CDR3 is TGCGCCAGCAGCTTTGGACTAGCGGGATCTCACAATGAGCAGTTCTTC. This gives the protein CASSFGLAGSHNEQFF.

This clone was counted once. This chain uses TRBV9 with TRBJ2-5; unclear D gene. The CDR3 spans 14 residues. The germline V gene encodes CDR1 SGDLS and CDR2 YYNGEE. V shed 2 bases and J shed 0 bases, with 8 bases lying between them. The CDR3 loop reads CASSVTPNQETQYF. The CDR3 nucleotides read TGTGCCAGCAGCGTGACACCTAACCAAGAGACCCAGTACTTC.

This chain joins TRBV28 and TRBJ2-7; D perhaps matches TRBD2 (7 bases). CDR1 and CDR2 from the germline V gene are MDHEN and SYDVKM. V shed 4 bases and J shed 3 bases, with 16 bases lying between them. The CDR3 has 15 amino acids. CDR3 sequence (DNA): TGTGCCAGCAGTTGGGGGGGGCAGATAGACTACGAGCAGTACTTC. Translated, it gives CASSWGGQIDYEQYF.

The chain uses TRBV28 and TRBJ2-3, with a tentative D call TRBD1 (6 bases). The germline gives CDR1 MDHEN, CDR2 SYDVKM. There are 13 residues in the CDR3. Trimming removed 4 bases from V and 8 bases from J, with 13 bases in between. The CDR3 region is CASSSGTPFTQYF. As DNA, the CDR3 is TGTGCCAGCAGTTCCGGGACACCGTTTACGCAGTATTTT.

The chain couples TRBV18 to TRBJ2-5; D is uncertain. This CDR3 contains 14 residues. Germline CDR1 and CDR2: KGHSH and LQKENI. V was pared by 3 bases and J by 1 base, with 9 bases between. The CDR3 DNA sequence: TGTGCCAGCTCACCCCGGTCGGTCCAAGAGACCCAGTACTTC. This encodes CASSPRSVQETQYF.

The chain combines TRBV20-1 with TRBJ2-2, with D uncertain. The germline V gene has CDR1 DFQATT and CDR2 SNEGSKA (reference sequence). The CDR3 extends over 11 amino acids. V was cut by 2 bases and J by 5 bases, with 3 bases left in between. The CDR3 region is CSARITGELFF. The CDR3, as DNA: TGCAGTGCTAGAATAACCGGGGAGCTGTTTTTT.

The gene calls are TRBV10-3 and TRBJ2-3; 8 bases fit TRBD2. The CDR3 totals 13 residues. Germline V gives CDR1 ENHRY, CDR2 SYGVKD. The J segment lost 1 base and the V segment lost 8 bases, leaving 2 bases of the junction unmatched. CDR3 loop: CAIRREGTDTQYF. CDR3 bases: TGTGCCATCCGGCGGGAGGGCACAGATACGCAGTATTTT.

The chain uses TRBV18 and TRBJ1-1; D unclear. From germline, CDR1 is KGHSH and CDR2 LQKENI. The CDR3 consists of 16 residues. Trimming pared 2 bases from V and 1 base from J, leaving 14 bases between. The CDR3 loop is CASSPFGGVGNTEAFF. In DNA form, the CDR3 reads TGTGCCAGCTCACCATTTGGAGGAGTGGGGAACACTGAAGCTTTCTTT.

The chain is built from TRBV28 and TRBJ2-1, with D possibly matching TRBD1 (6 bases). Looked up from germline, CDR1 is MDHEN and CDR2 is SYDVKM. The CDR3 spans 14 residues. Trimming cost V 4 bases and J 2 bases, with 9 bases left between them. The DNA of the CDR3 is TGTGCCAGCAGTTACAGGGTAGCCTACAATGAGCAGTTCTTC. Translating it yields CASSYRVAYNEQFF.

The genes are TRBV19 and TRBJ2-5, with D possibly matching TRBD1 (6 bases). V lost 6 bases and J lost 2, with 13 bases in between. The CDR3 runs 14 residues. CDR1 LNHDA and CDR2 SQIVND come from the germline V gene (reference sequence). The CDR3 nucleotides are TGTGCCAGTAGCGACAGGCCCTTTCAAGAGACCCAGTACTTC. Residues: CASSDRPFQETQYF.

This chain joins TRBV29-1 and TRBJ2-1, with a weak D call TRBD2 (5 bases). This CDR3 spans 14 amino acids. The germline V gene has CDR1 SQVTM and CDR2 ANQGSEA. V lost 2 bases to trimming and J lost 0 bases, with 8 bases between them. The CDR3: CSVEKRTSYNEQFF. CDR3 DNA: TGCAGCGTTGAAAAGCGGACCTCCTACAATGAGCAGTTCTTC.

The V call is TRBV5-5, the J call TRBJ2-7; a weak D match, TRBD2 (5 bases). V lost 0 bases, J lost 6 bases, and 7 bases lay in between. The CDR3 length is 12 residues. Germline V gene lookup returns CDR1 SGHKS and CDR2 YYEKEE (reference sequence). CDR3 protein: CASSLGESEQYF. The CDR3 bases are TGTGCCAGCAGCTTGGGGGAGTCCGAGCAGTACTTC.

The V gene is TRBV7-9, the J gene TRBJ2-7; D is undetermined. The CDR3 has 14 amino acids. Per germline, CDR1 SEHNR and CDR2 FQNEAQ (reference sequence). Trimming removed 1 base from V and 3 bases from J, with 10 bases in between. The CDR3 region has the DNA TGTGCCAGCAGCTTAGAATGGGCAGGCTACGAGCAGTACTTC. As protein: CASSLEWAGYEQYF.

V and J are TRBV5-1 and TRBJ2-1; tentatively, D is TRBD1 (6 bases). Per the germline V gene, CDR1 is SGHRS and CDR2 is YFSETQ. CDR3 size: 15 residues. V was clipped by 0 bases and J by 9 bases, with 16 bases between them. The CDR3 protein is CASSLGKRQVGEQFF. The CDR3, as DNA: TGCGCCAGCAGCTTGGGGAAGAGACAGGTCGGTGAGCAGTTCTTC.

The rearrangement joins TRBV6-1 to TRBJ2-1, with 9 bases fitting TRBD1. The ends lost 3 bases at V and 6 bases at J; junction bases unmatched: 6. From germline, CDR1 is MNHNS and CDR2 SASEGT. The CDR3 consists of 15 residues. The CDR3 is CASSDTGTGSNEQFF. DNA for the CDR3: TGTGCCAGCAGTGATACCGGGACAGGGAGCAATGAGCAGTTCTTC.

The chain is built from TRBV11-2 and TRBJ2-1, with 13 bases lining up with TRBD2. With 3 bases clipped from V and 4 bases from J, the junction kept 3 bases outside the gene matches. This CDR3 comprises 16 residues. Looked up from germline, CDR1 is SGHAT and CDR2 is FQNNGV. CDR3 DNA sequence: TGTGCCAGCAGCTTTTTGGGACTAGCGGGATACAATGAGCAGTTCTTC. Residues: CASSFLGLAGYNEQFF. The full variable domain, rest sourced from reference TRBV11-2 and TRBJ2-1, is EAGVAQSPRYKIIEKRQSVAFWCNPISGHATLYWYQQILGQGPKLLIQFQNNGVVDDSQLPKDRFSAERLKGVDSTLKIQPAKLEDSAVYLCASSFLGLAGYNEQFFGPGTRLTVL.

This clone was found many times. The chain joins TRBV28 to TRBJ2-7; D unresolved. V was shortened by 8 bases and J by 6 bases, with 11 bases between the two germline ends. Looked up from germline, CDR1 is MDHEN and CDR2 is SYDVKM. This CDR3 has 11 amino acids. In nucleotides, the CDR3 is TGTGCCAGCCGTGACTCCCGCGAGCAGTACTTC. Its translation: CASRDSREQYF. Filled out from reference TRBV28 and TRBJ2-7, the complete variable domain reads DVKVTQSSRYLVKRTGEKVFLECVQDMDHENMFWYRQDPGLGLRLIYFSYDVKMKEKGDIPEGYSVSREKKERFSLILESASTNQTSMYLCASRDSREQYFGPGTRLTVT.

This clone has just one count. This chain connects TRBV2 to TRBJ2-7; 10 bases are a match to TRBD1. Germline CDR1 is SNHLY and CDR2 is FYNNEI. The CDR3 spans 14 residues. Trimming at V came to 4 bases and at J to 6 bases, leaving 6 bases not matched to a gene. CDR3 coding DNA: TGTGCCAGCAGTGGGGACAGGGGTTATGGCGAGCAGTACTTC. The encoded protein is CASSGDRGYGEQYF. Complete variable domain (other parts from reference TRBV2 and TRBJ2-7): EPEVTQTPSHQVTQMGQEVILRCVPISNHLYFYWYRQILGQKVEFLVSFYNNEISEKSEIFDDQFSVERPDGSNFTLKIRSTKLEDSAMYFCASSGDRGYGEQYFGPGTRLTVT.

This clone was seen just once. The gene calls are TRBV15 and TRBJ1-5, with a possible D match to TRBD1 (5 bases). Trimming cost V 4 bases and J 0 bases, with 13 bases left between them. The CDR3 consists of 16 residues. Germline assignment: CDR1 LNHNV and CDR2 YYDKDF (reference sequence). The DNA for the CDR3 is TGTGCCACCAGCACCAGGGCGCTCTATAGCAATCAGCCCCAGCATTTT. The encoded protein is CATSTRALYSNQPQHF.